Following are 8 T cell receptor beta chains from one sample sequenced in a study of control samples from healthy donors and cancer patients (TCRdb year 2020). The library relied on the immunoSEQ multiplex PCR assay. The source is immuneACCESS, and TCRdb retained only in-frame sequences with V and J called. Part of the clones is not carried over; for the studies checked, unresolved V genes explain less than half of this, and the remainder is unexplained. The sample table shows 150,000 or so clones, and roughly 92% are seen once. 4.5% to 7% of the sample rests with the top ten. Sequencing input: blood. The receptors were sampled from a man in his late teens or twenties in good health.

Only a few counts were recorded for this clone. The chain carries TRBV19 and TRBJ1-4, with D possibly TRBD1 on 5 matching bases. V lost 6 bases and J 4 bases, leaving 12 bases between the germline ends. The germline CDR1 and CDR2 sequences are LNHDA and SQIVND (reference sequence). There are 14 residues in the CDR3. CDR3 loop: CASRGRIHNEKLFF. The CDR3 nucleotides read TGTGCCAGTAGGGGGCGGATTCATAATGAAAAACTGTTTTTT. Using reference TRBV19 and TRBJ1-4 for the parts outside the CDR3, the full variable domain is DGGITQSPKYLFRKEGQNVTLSCEQNLNHDAMYWYRQDPGQGLRLIYYSQIVNDFQKGDIAEGYSVSREKKESFPLTVTSAQKNPTAFYLCASRGRIHNEKLFFGSGTQLSVL.

A remark on this clone: Other DNA sequences of this sample code for an identical CDR3. This chain links TRBV5-5 with TRBJ1-4, with a weak D call TRBD1 (5 bases). The CDR3 runs 14 residues. Deletions cut 0 bases from V and 8 bases from J, with 11 bases between. Germline CDR1 is SGHKS and CDR2 is YYEKEE (reference sequence). The CDR3 region is CASSLGGVGEKLFF. The CDR3 nucleotides read TGTGCCAGCAGCTTGGGGGGGGTTGGGGAAAAACTGTTTTTT.

The chain is built from TRBV6-5 and TRBJ2-7, with 8 bases lining up with TRBD1. The CDR3 spans 12 residues. Germline CDR1 is MNHEY and CDR2 is SVGAGI. V gave up 6 bases and J gave up 2 bases; unmatched junction bases: 0. This chain's CDR3 is CASRGQAYEQYF. The DNA for the CDR3 is TGTGCCAGCAGGGGACAGGCCTACGAGCAGTACTTC.

The rearrangement uses TRBV11-3 and TRBJ2-1, with 7 bases identical to TRBD2. Germline V gene sequence: CDR1 SGHNT, CDR2 YENEEA. V was pared by 5 bases and J by 7 bases, with 8 bases of the junction left unmatched. The CDR3 has 14 residues. The CDR3 coding sequence is TGTGCCAGCAGCATAAGCGGGATTCGTAATGAGCAGTTCTTC. The encoded protein is CASSISGIRNEQFF. The entire variable domain, with the rest obtained from reference TRBV11-3 and TRBJ2-1, is as follows: EAGVVQSPRYKIIEKKQPVAFWCNPISGHNTLYWYLQNLGQGPELLIRYENEEAVDDSQLPKDRFSAERLKGVDSTLKIQPAELGDSAVYLCASSISGIRNEQFFGPGTRLTVL.

V and J are TRBV4-1 and TRBJ2-2; perhaps TRBD1 as D (5 bases). The germline gives CDR1 MGHRA, CDR2 YSYEKL. Trimming pared 1 base from V and 1 base from J, leaving 22 bases between. The CDR3 contains 20 residues. This CDR3 is CASSQVRVKANRLNTGELFF. CDR3 nucleotides: TGCGCCAGCAGCCAAGTCCGTGTTAAGGCGAACAGGCTGAACACCGGGGAGCTGTTTTTT.

Regarding this clone: The junction departs from the called germline gene at one end, perhaps through a read error. V and J are TRBV3-1 (or the pseudogene TRBV3-2) and TRBJ1-2; a weak D match, TRBD1 (6 bases). The CDR3 covers 18 residues. Germline V gene lookup returns CDR1 LGHDT and CDR2 YNNKEL (reference sequence). The CDR3 DNA reads as TGTGCCAGCAGCCAAGGGTCACAGGGTGTTCGGGGTAACTATGGCTACATCTTC. This translates into CASSQGSQGVRGNYGYIF.

The chain employs TRBV7-9 and TRBJ1-2; D is ambiguous. The CDR3 contains 12 residues. CDR1 is SEHNR, CDR2 FQNEAQ, per germline (reference sequence). V lost 1 base and J 7 bases, leaving 7 bases between the germline ends. CDR3 loop: CASSLVRAGYTF. Here the CDR3 DNA reads TGTGCCAGCAGCTTAGTGAGGGCTGGCTACACCTTC.

The V gene is TRBV12-3 or TRBV12-4, the J gene TRBJ1-2; D not resolved. Trimming removed 5 bases at V and 5 bases at J, with 9 bases between. CDR3 size: 12 residues. CDR3: CASSIGSYGYTF. The CDR3 coding sequence is TGTGCCAGCAGTATTGGATCTTATGGCTACACCTTC.